These T cell receptor beta chains were read from a single sample in a study of T cells after posttransplantation cyclophosphamide. Method: immunoSEQ multiplex PCR; TCRdb's copy keeps in-frame clones and lacks some. The specimen has 20,000 to 25,000 clones, none found just once. The sample was PBMCs, taken after allogeneic stem cell transplant with posttransplant cyclophosphamide. These receptors originate from a male patient aged 18 to 29 who received an allogeneic stem cell transplant from a related donor, was CMV-positive, and had no GVHD. The graft donor may account for some of the T cells. CDR3s include the opening cysteine and the closing phenylalanine or tryptophan. The D gene is left open where the match is weak. Rows may omit the clone size; those that give it use once, few, many or a size class.

v_call	clone_size	j_call	cdr3_length	d_call	cdr3_aa	cdr3_nt
TRBV28	many	TRBJ2-5	13	TRBD2	CASRLAGDETQYF	TGTGCCAGCAGACTAGCGGGAGATGAGACCCAGTACTTC
TRBV6-5	many	TRBJ1-2	13	TRBD1	CASSDWTGDGYTF	TGTGCCAGCAGTGATTGGACAGGGGATGGCTACACCTTC
TRBV4-1	many	TRBJ2-3	16	TRBD2	CASSQQLAGGTDTQYF	TGCGCCAGCAGCCAACAACTAGCGGGAGGGACCGATACGCAGTATTTT
TRBV11-3	many	TRBJ2-1	13	.	CASSLGGYNEQFF	TGTGCCAGCAGCTTAGGCGGGTACAATGAGCAGTTCTTC
TRBV6-5	many	TRBJ1-5	13	.	CASSGQRDQPQHF	TGTGCCAGCAGCGGACAGAGGGATCAGCCCCAGCATTTT
TRBV10-1	many	TRBJ2-3	14	.	CASSDSWGGDTQYF	TGCGCCAGCAGTGACTCTTGGGGAGGAGATACGCAGTATTTT
TRBV5-1	many	TRBJ2-3	15	.	CASSSGQGGTDTQYF	TGCGCCAGCAGCTCCGGACAGGGAGGGACAGATACGCAGTATTTT
TRBV4-1	many	TRBJ1-2	19	TRBD1	CASSQVLTGGTTRGYGYTF	TGCGCCAGCAGCCAAGTCCTTACAGGGGGCACCACCCGGGGCTATGGCTACACCTTC
TRBV7-2	many	TRBJ2-2	16	TRBD2	CASSQGTSGGSWELFF	TGTGCCAGCAGCCAGGGGACTAGCGGGGGTAGTTGGGAGCTGTTTTTT
TRBV7-2	many	TRBJ2-7	14	.	CASSLLSGVYEQYF	TGTGCCAGCAGCTTATTGTCAGGGGTTTACGAGCAGTACTTC
TRBV15	many	TRBJ2-1	15	TRBD2	CATSRGLAGEIEQFF	TGTGCCACCAGCAGAGGACTAGCGGGAGAAATTGAGCAGTTCTTC
TRBV19	many	TRBJ2-7	14	.	CACSRQGSSYEQYF	TGTGCCTGTAGTAGGCAGGGAAGCTCCTACGAGCAGTACTTC
TRBV30	many	TRBJ1-2	13	TRBD1	CAWSVEGAAGYTF	TGTGCCTGGAGTGTAGAGGGGGCGGCGGGCTACACCTTC
TRBV5-6	many	TRBJ1-4	15	.	CASSLGRGVIEKLFF	TGTGCCAGCAGCTTGGGCAGGGGAGTGATTGAAAAACTGTTTTTT
TRBV9	many	TRBJ2-3	15	TRBD1	CASSDTGGSVDTQYF	TGTGCCAGCAGCGATACAGGGGGATCGGTAGATACGCAGTATTTT
TRBV18	many	TRBJ2-7	18	TRBD1	CASSPNIPTGGASYEQYF	TGTGCCAGCTCACCCAATATCCCCACAGGGGGCGCTTCCTACGAGCAGTACTTC
TRBV28	many	TRBJ2-2	17	TRBD2	CASSRLAGSSNTGELFF	TGTGCCAGCAGCCGACTAGCGGGGTCTTCGAACACCGGGGAGCTGTTTTTT
TRBV5-6	many	TRBJ2-7	17	TRBD2	CASSLAAGLAGEYEQYF	TGTGCCAGCAGCTTGGCCGCTGGACTAGCGGGGGAATACGAGCAGTACTTC
TRBV5-1	many	TRBJ2-2	15	TRBD2	CASERNSGGSGELFF	TGCGCCAGCGAAAGGAATAGCGGGGGCAGCGGGGAGCTGTTTTTT
TRBV6-5	many	TRBJ1-5	15	.	CASRQGRQINQPQHF	TGTGCCAGCAGACAGGGTAGACAGATCAATCAGCCCCAGCATTTT
TRBV5-4	many	TRBJ2-5	17	TRBD2	CASSLAASGSSKETQYF	TGTGCCAGCAGCTTGGCGGCTAGCGGGAGTTCTAAAGAGACCCAGTACTTC
TRBV25-1	few	TRBJ2-5	13	.	CASRLDPMGGQYF	TGTGCCAGCAGACTCGACCCCATGGGGGGCCAGTACTTC
TRBV7-9	many	TRBJ1-1	14	TRBD1	CASKGQGSNTEAFF	TGTGCCAGCAAAGGACAGGGGTCGAACACTGAAGCTTTCTTT
TRBV27	many	TRBJ1-2	14	.	CASSLSWGGDGYTF	TGTGCCAGCAGTTTATCGTGGGGGGGCGATGGCTACACCTTC
TRBV12-5	many	TRBJ2-2	17	.	CASGLLPGRGYTGELFF	TGTGCTAGTGGTTTGCTCCCCGGGCGGGGATACACCGGGGAGCTGTTTTTT
TRBV29-1	many	TRBJ2-7	12	.	CSVEGQGYEQYF	TGCAGCGTTGAAGGCCAGGGCTACGAGCAGTACTTC
TRBV9	many	TRBJ2-3	16	TRBD2	CASSAASGSMADTQYF	TGTGCCAGCAGTGCCGCCAGCGGGAGTATGGCAGATACGCAGTATTTT
TRBV28	many	TRBJ1-3	16	.	CASSPPGGGAGNTIYF	TGTGCCAGCAGTCCCCCGGGCGGGGGAGCTGGAAACACCATATATTTT
TRBV9	many	TRBJ2-1	13	.	CASSPPAGDEQFF	TGTGCCAGCAGCCCCCCTGCGGGCGATGAGCAGTTCTTC
TRBV5-4	many	TRBJ2-5	18	TRBD2	CASSPPTSGGWGGETQYF	TGTGCCAGCAGCCCCCCGACTAGCGGGGGGTGGGGGGGAGAGACCCAGTACTTC
TRBV6-5	many	TRBJ1-2	14	TRBD1	CASSRTGGAYGYTF	TGTGCCAGCAGCCGTACAGGGGGTGCTTATGGCTACACCTTC
TRBV6-1	many	TRBJ2-7	11	.	CAGSTSYEQYF	TGTGCCGGAAGTACTAGCTACGAGCAGTACTTC
TRBV6-6	many	TRBJ2-5	15	.	CASSYSGGTRETQYF	TGTGCCAGCAGTTACTCTGGGGGGACGCGGGAGACCCAGTACTTC
TRBV7-9	many	TRBJ2-3	19	TRBD2	CASSLGLAGANTRTDTQYF	TGTGCCAGCAGCCTGGGACTAGCGGGAGCCAACACCCGAACAGATACGCAGTATTTT
TRBV9	many	TRBJ2-5	13	TRBD1	CASSGRGQETQYF	TGTGCCAGCAGCGGCAGGGGGCAAGAGACCCAGTACTTC
TRBV5-4	many	TRBJ1-1	13	.	CASSVGGVTEAFF	TGTGCCAGCAGCGTGGGCGGCGTAACTGAAGCTTTCTTT
TRBV6-1	many	TRBJ1-2	13	TRBD1	CASSGQGGYGYTF	TGTGCCAGCAGCGGACAGGGAGGCTATGGCTACACCTTC
TRBV9	.	TRBJ2-7	12	TRBD1	CASSPTGNEQYF	TGTGCCAGCAGCCCGACAGGGAACGAGCAGTACTTC
TRBV2	many	TRBJ1-2	15	.	CASSDTGGLNYGYTF	TGTGCCAGCAGTGATACGGGCGGGTTAAACTATGGCTACACCTTC
TRBV6-1	many	TRBJ1-2	13	.	CASSETTSYGYTF	TGTGCCAGCAGCGAGACAACCAGCTATGGCTACACCTTC
TRBV5-5	many	TRBJ2-5	16	TRBD2	CASSPTGLAGSETQYF	TGTGCCAGCAGCCCGACTGGACTAGCGGGAAGTGAGACCCAGTACTTC
TRBV7-9	many	TRBJ2-1	15	.	CASSLVGRSYNEQFF	TGTGCCAGCAGCTTAGTTGGCAGGTCCTACAATGAGCAGTTCTTC
TRBV27	many	TRBJ1-5	15	.	CASSLSMEGFQPQHF	TGTGCCAGCAGTTTATCAATGGAGGGTTTTCAGCCCCAGCATTTT
TRBV5-6	many	TRBJ2-7	15	TRBD2	CASSFEGGFPYEQYF	TGTGCCAGCAGCTTCGAGGGAGGGTTTCCCTACGAGCAGTACTTC
TRBV29-1	many	TRBJ2-1	20	TRBD2	CSVDALGPGLAGGAYNEQFF	TGCAGCGTTGATGCACTCGGACCGGGACTAGCGGGAGGTGCCTACAATGAGCAGTTCTTC
TRBV11-2	many	TRBJ2-5	15	.	CASSLIGGPLGTQYF	TGTGCCAGCAGCTTAATCGGGGGGCCCCTGGGGACCCAGTACTTC
TRBV19	many	TRBJ2-1	15	TRBD2	CASSTTSGGAYEQFF	TGTGCCAGTAGTACGACTAGCGGGGGGGCCTATGAGCAGTTCTTC
TRBV19	many	TRBJ2-3	15	.	CASSIGGPGTDTQYF	TGTGCCAGTAGTATCGGGGGGCCTGGCACAGATACGCAGTATTTT
TRBV5-1	many	TRBJ1-4	15	TRBD1	CASSLVQGTNEKLFF	TGCGCCAGCAGCTTGGTACAGGGGACTAATGAAAAACTGTTTTTT
TRBV4-1	many	TRBJ1-5	21	.	CASSQDLKAGPRGDSNQPQHF	TGCGCCAGCAGCCAAGATCTCAAAGCGGGTCCCCGGGGAGATAGCAATCAGCCCCAGCATTTT
TRBV4-1	many	TRBJ2-2	16	TRBD1	CASSHFDRGGTGELFF	TGCGCCAGCAGCCATTTCGACAGGGGTGGAACCGGGGAGCTGTTTTTT
TRBV9	many	TRBJ2-1	14	.	CASSPGTTGSEQFF	TGTGCCAGCAGCCCAGGGACAACGGGAAGTGAGCAGTTCTTC
TRBV14	few	TRBJ2-5	16	.	CASSPRGSRRGETQYF	TGTGCCAGCAGCCCGAGAGGGAGCCGACGGGGAGAGACCCAGTACTTC
TRBV5-1	many	TRBJ2-2	16	.	CASSFGGTANTGELFF	TGCGCCAGCAGCTTTGGCGGGACAGCAAACACCGGGGAGCTGTTTTTT
TRBV19	many	TRBJ2-3	14	.	CASSISRGTDTQYF	TGTGCCAGTAGTATAAGCAGGGGCACAGATACGCAGTATTTT